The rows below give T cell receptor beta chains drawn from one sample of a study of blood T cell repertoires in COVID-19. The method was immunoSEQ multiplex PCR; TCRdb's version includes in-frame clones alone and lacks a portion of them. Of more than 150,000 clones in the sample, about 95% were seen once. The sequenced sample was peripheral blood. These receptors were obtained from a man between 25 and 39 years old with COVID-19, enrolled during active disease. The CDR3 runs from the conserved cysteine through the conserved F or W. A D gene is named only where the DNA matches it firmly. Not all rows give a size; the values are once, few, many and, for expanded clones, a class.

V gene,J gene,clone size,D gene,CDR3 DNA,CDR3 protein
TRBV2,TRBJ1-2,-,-,TGTGCCACCAGTTGGACAGAAAACTATGGCTACACCTTC,CATSWTENYGYTF
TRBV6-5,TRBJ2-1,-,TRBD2,TGTGCCAGCAGACTAGCGGGGGGGAATGAGCAGTTCTTC,CASRLAGGNEQFF
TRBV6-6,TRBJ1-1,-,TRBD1,TGTGCCAGCAGTTCTGGGACAGGGATAAGGGCTTTCTTT,CASSSGTGIRAFF
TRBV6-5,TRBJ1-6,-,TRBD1,TGTGCCAGTCGGCCGGGACAGCGAAATTCACCCCTCCACTTT,CASRPGQRNSPLHF
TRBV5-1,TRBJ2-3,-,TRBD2,TGCGCCAGCAGCTTTTTAGCGGGGGGCACATTGAGCACAGATACGCAGTATTTT,CASSFLAGGTLSTDTQYF
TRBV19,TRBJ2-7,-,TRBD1,TGTGCCAGTAGTATAGGTCTGACAGGGAGCTACGAGCAGTACTTC,CASSIGLTGSYEQYF
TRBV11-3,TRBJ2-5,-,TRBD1,TGTGCCAGCAGCTTCGGGACAGGAGAGACCCAGTACTTC,CASSFGTGETQYF
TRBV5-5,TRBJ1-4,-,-,TGTGCCAGCAGCTTGGCACGGGAATGGGGAGGTGAAAAACTGTTTTTT,CASSLAREWGGEKLFF
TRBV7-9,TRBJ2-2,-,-,TGTGCCAGCAGCGGCCGTCTCGGGGGAGGTGGCACCGGGGAGCTGTTTTTT,CASSGRLGGGGTGELFF
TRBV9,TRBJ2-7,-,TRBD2,TGTGCCAGCAGCGCCGGGACTAGCCTAACTTACGAGCAGTACTTC,CASSAGTSLTYEQYF
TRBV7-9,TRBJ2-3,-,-,TGTGCCAGCAGCCCGCGGGACAGAGATAGCACAGATACGCAGTATTTT,CASSPRDRDSTDTQYF
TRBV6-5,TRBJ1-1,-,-,TGTGCCAGCAGTCCTCAGGGTGAGACTGAAGCTTTCTTT,CASSPQGETEAFF
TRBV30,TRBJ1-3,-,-,TGTGCCTGGGACATGGGGCACACCATATATTTT,CAWDMGHTIYF
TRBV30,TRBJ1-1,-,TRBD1,TGTGCCTGGGACAGGGGGACAAACACTGAAGCTTTCTTT,CAWDRGTNTEAFF
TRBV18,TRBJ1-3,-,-,TGTGCCAGCTCACCACCCGGCGGGTCTGGAAACACCATATATTTT,CASSPPGGSGNTIYF
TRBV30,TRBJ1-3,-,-,TGTGCCTGGAAGAGCTCTGGAAACACCATATATTTT,CAWKSSGNTIYF
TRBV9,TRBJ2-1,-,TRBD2,TGTGCCAGCAGCGGAGAGGGACTAGCGGGGGTCTTGAGCTCCTACAATGAGCAGTTCTTC,CASSGEGLAGVLSSYNEQFF
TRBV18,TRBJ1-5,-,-,TGTGCCAGCTCACCATCTACAGGGAATCAGCCCCAGCATTTT,CASSPSTGNQPQHF
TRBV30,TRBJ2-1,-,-,TGTGCCTGGAGTGTAGGGGGGGTTCAGTTCTTC,CAWSVGGVQFF
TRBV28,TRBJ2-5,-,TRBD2,TGTGCCAGCAGTTCCCGGGGACTATCCCAAGAGACCCAGTACTTC,CASSSRGLSQETQYF
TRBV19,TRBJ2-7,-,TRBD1,TGTGCCAGTAGTCCTACGACAGGGGGCGTTAGCTACGAGCAGTACTTC,CASSPTTGGVSYEQYF
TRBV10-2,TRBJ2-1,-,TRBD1,TGCGCCAGCCAGACAGGGGGCTCCTACAATGAGCAGTTCTTC,CASQTGGSYNEQFF
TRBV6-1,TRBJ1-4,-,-,TGTGCCAGCAGTGAAGTCACACGCAGAGAAAAACTGTTTTTT,CASSEVTRREKLFF
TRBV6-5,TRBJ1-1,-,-,TGTGCCAGCAGTTACTCGATCAGGAAGAGGAACACTGAAGCTTTCTTT,CASSYSIRKRNTEAFF
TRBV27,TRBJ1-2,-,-,TGTGCCAGCAGAAACAGGGATCCTAACTATGGCTACACCTTC,CASRNRDPNYGYTF
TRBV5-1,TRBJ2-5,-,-,TGCGCCAGCAGCTTGGTCGTCCAAGAGACCCAGTACTTC,CASSLVVQETQYF
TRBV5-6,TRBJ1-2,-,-,TGTGCCAGCAGTCGGGGGGATTCGACTCTTGGCTACACCTTC,CASSRGDSTLGYTF
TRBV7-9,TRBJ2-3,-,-,TGTGCCAGCAGCTTATGGGGGGCAGATACGCAGTATTTT,CASSLWGADTQYF
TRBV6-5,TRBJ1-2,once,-,TGTGCCACCATTCCGGCGGGGGGCGGCTATGGCTACACCTTC,CATIPAGGGYGYTF
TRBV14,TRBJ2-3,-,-,TGTGCCAGCAGCCGTGGCGGGTACACAGATACGCAGTATTTT,CASSRGGYTDTQYF
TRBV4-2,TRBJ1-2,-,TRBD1,TGTGCCAGCAGCCAAAACTTACAGGGGTTCAATGGCTACACCTTC,CASSQNLQGFNGYTF
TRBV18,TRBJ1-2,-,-,TGTGCCAGCTCACCGGGGGGAGACTATGGCTACACCTTC,CASSPGGDYGYTF
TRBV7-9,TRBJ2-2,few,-,TGTGCCAGCAGCCCACAGGGCGGGGAGCTGTTTTTT,CASSPQGGELFF
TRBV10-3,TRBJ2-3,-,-,TGTGCCATCAGCCAGATGTCTAGCACAGATACGCAGTATTTT,CAISQMSSTDTQYF
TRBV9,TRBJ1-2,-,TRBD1,TGTGCCAGCAGCGCCGGACAGGGAAGTTATAATGGCTACACCTTC,CASSAGQGSYNGYTF
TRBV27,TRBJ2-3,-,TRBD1,TGTGCCAGCAGTTTTTTACAGGGGGCGTCAGATACGCAGTATTTT,CASSFLQGASDTQYF
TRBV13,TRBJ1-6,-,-,TGTGCCAGCAGCTTAGGACAGCTAAATTCACCCCTCCACTTT,CASSLGQLNSPLHF
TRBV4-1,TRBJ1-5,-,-,TGCGCCAGCAGCCAAGATCAGGCCCGCAATCAGCCCCAGCATTTT,CASSQDQARNQPQHF
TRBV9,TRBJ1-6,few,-,TGTGCCAGCAGCGTAGCCGGGGTTGGGAATTCACCCCTCCACTTT,CASSVAGVGNSPLHF
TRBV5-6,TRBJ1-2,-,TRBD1,TGTGCCAGCAGCTTGGACGGCGACAGGGTCTATGGCTACACCTTC,CASSLDGDRVYGYTF
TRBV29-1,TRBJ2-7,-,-,TGCAGCGTTGAAGGTGACAATACAGAGTCCTACGAGCAGTACTTC,CSVEGDNTESYEQYF
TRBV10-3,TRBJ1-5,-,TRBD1,TGTGCCATCAGTGGGACAGGGGGCCAGCCCCAGCATTTT,CAISGTGGQPQHF
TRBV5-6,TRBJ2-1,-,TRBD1,TGTGCCAGCAGCTTATCCACAGGGGCCCTCGTCAATGAGCAGTTCTTC,CASSLSTGALVNEQFF